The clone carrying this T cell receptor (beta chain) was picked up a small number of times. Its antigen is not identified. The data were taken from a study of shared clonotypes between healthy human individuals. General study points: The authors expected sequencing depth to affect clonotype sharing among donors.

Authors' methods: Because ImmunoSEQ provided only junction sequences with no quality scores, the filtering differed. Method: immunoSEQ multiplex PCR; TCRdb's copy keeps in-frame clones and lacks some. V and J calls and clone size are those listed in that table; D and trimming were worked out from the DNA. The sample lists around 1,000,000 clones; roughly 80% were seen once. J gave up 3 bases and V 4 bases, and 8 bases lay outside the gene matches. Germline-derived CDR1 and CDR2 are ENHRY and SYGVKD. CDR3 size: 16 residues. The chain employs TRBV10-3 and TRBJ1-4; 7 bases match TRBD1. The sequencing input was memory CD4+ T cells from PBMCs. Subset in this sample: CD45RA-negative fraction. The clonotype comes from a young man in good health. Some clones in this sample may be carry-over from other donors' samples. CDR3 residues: CAISGRTGGPNEKLFF. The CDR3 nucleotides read TGTGCCATCAGTGGAAGGACAGGTGGGCCTAATGAAAAACTGTTTTTT.